This TCR beta chain appears in the sequencing data of a study of CD8+ T cells in alopecia areata. Findings and caveats of the study: There were also resident alphabeta T cells of normal skin sequenced in scalp samples. Researchers report lesional scalp, most notably alopecia totalis/universalis, outstripped normal scalp in clonality. Possibly as an HLA-related effect, TCR sharing across patients appeared less clear than in mice.

cDNA reverse transcribed from extracted RNA served as the sequencing template. Only in-frame clones appear in the TCRdb table, and some are missing; sequencing was by immunoSEQ multiplex PCR. The sample comprises about 130,000 clones, more than 40% of which are singletons, and approximately 19% rests with the top ten. Between the trimmed V and J ends, which lost 0 bases and 2 bases, there was a span of 4 bases. Germline V gives CDR1 SQVTM, CDR2 ANQGSEA. The CDR3 spans 12 residues. The sample holds a few counts of this clone. Antigen unknown. This TCR came from a human donor with alopecia areata. Sequenced material: CD8+ T cells sorted from blood, taken at week 0. The gene calls are TRBV29-1 and TRBJ1-1, with unresolved D. CDR3 residues: CSVEEGNTEAFF. The DNA for the CDR3 is TGCAGCGTTGAAGAGGGAAACACTGAAGCTTTCTTT.